This passage covers 21 T cell receptor beta chains from one sample sequenced in a study of blood T cells in healthy people across ages. Using a J-beta primer mix together with a sample-barcoded 5' primer, a second PCR was run for roughly 7 to 11 cycles. TCRdb re-derived calls from the 5' RACE reads in MiXCR, one entry per CDR3 protein. The sample lists about 970,000 distinct CDR3 sequences; roughly 47% were seen once. The specimen sequenced was blood. These TCRs come from an older woman in good health.

This clonotype has just a few counts. The J gene is TRBJ2-6, the V gene TRBV27; D is ambiguous. In germline, CDR1 is MNHEY, CDR2 SMNVEV (reference sequence). The V and J ends lost 2 bases and 1 base respectively, with 9 bases between them. The CDR3 runs 16 residues. The CDR3: CASSLIGRSGANVLTF. As DNA, the CDR3 is TGTGCCAGCAGTTTAATCGGCCGGTCTGGGGCCAACGTCCTGACTTTC.

The rearrangement joins TRBV11-2 to TRBJ2-5; TRBD2 might be the D (6 bases). Germline lookup yields CDR1 SGHAT and CDR2 FQNNGV. With 8 bases removed from V and 2 bases from J, the gap between germline ends came to 12 bases. This CDR3 comprises 13 residues. The DNA for the CDR3 is TGTGCCAGCGCCGGGGACTTACAAGAGACCCAGTACTTC. Translation: CASAGDLQETQYF.

The CDR3 loop is CASSFLRDSFSHEAFF. The CDR3 DNA is TGTGCCAGCAGTTTCCTCCGGGACAGTTTTTCCCATGAAGCTTTCTTT. This chain links TRBV6-2 or TRBV6-3 with TRBJ1-1, with 7 positions matching TRBD1. The germline CDR1 and CDR2 sequences are MNHEY and SVGEGT. Trimming cost V 4 bases and J 7 bases; bases outside gene matches: 15. This CDR3 is 16 amino acids long.

V and J are TRBV11-3 and TRBJ2-1; the D gene could be TRBD1 or TRBD2 (5 bases each). This CDR3 comprises 15 residues. Trimming stripped 1 base from V and 6 bases from J, with 13 bases between. Per the germline V gene, CDR1 is SGHNT and CDR2 is YENEEA. The CDR3 bases are TGTGCCAGCAGCTTAGTCCCTCTGGGGGTCAATGAGCAGTTCTTC. It yields the protein CASSLVPLGVNEQFF.

The chain uses TRBV7-9 and TRBJ2-7; TRBD1 aligns across 7 bases. The CDR3 runs 12 residues. Germline V gene sequence: CDR1 SEHNR, CDR2 FQNEAQ (reference sequence). With 10 bases clipped from V and 9 bases from J, the junction kept 12 bases outside the gene matches. CDR3 nucleotides: TGTGCCACCCGGGACAGTTACAATGGGCAGTACTTC. The encoded protein is CATRDSYNGQYF.

V gene TRBV27 combines with J gene TRBJ1-2; D is perhaps TRBD1 (6 bases). V was shortened by 5 bases and J by 2 bases, with 18 bases between the two germline ends. CDR1 MNHEY and CDR2 SMNVEV come from the germline V gene (reference sequence). The CDR3 totals 16 residues. This CDR3 is CASSETPTGLNYGYTF. Written as DNA, the CDR3 is TGTGCCAGCAGTGAAACCCCGACAGGTCTCAACTATGGCTACACCTTC.

This rearrangement joins TRBV4-3 to TRBJ1-1; maybe TRBD1 (5 bases). This CDR3 is 16 amino acids long. With 0 bases removed from V and 8 bases from J, the gap between germline ends came to 19 bases. Looked up from germline, CDR1 is LGHNA and CDR2 is YSLEER. CDR3 nucleotides: TGCGCCAGCAGCCAAGATGGGGCAGGAGGCCATGAGGAAGCTTTCTTT. This codes for CASSQDGAGGHEEAFF.

This clonotype was seen a few times. The genes are TRBV18 and TRBJ2-7; D uncertain. CDR1 and CDR2 from the germline V gene are KGHSH and LQKENI. The CDR3 is 14 residues long. V shed 3 bases and J shed 3 bases, with 12 bases lying between them. CDR3 amino acids: CASSPFGVDYEQYF. The DNA of the CDR3 is TGTGCCAGCTCACCGTTCGGAGTTGACTACGAGCAGTACTTC.

The rearrangement joins TRBV6-5 to TRBJ1-2; 11 positions agree with TRBD1. The V gene end was trimmed by 4 bases and the J gene end by 4 bases; junction bases not matched to a gene: 5. Germline V gives CDR1 MNHEY, CDR2 SVGAGI. The CDR3 is 15 amino acids. The CDR3 DNA reads as TGTGCCAGCAGTTGGCGGACAGGGGGCTTCTATGGCTACACCTTC. It codes for CASSWRTGGFYGYTF.

This clonotype was observed many times. This chain uses TRBV29-1 with TRBJ1-2; no reliable D call. The V end was cut by 4 bases, the J end by 2 bases, with 8 bases between. Germline CDR1 SQVTM, CDR2 ANQGSEA. The CDR3 sequence is 12 residues long. Written as DNA, the CDR3 is TGCAGCGTTGGTACGGGAAACTATGGCTACACCTTC. Translating gives CSVGTGNYGYTF.

This chain links TRBV7-9 with TRBJ1-2; D is unresolved. Germline assignment: CDR1 SEHNR and CDR2 FQNEAQ (reference sequence). The CDR3 spans 11 residues. V was trimmed by 7 bases and J by 9 bases, leaving 12 bases between them. CDR3 sequence: CASTPGLSYTF. Here the CDR3 DNA reads TGTGCCAGCACCCCGGGGTTGAGCTACACCTTC.

This chain links TRBV6-5 with TRBJ2-1, with TRBD2 matching 9 bases. This CDR3 contains 15 residues. The V and J ends lost 6 bases and 0 bases, in that order; junction bases with no gene match: 3. Germline V gene sequence: CDR1 MNHEY, CDR2 SVGAGI. The CDR3 DNA is TGTGCCAGCAGGCCGGGACTAGCCTCCTACAATGAGCAGTTCTTC. Its protein is CASRPGLASYNEQFF.

The genes are TRBV4-2 and TRBJ2-4; D is unclear. Near its end, the DNA agrees better with TRBJ2-7, so the J call may be wrong. Germline V lookup: CDR1 LGHNA, CDR2 YNFKEQ. This CDR3 region has 13 residues. CDR3 in amino acids: CASSPIHSYEQYF. The DNA for the CDR3 is TGTGCCAGCAGCCCGATACACAGCTACGAGCAGTACTTC.

V and J are TRBV5-6 and TRBJ1-5, with 11 bases lining up with TRBD1. Unmatched junction bases numbered 5, after V lost 4 bases and J lost 5 bases. This CDR3 comprises 15 residues. Germline V gene lookup returns CDR1 SGHDT and CDR2 YYEEEE. The CDR3 DNA sequence: TGTGCCAGCAGCGCGGACAGGGGGCGCGATCAGCCCCAGCATTTT. Translating gives CASSADRGRDQPQHF.

V gene TRBV12-3 or TRBV12-4 combines with J gene TRBJ1-1; 7 positions agree with TRBD1. This CDR3 is 13 amino acids long. With V trimmed by 10 bases and J by 4 bases, 9 bases remained unmatched. This CDR3 reads CATSKGQLTEAFF. The CDR3 bases are TGTGCCACCTCGAAGGGACAGCTCACTGAAGCTTTCTTT.

This clonotype was recorded a few times. V usage is TRBV6-5 and J usage is TRBJ1-1, with D maybe TRBD1 (5 bases). Between the trimmed V and J ends, which lost 7 bases and 1 base, there was a span of 10 bases. CDR3 length equals 13 residues. CDR1 and CDR2 from the germline V gene are MNHEY and SVGAGI. The CDR3 region has the DNA TGTGCCAGCAAAGACAGTTCGAACACTGAAGCTTTCTTT. Residues: CASKDSSNTEAFF.

This chain connects TRBV11-1 to TRBJ2-6, with D maybe TRBD1 (6 bases). Trimming removed 0 bases at V and 0 bases at J, with 12 bases between. CDR3 length: 18 amino acids. Per germline, CDR1 SGHAT and CDR2 FQDESV (reference sequence). The CDR3: CASSLARGDLSGANVLTF. The CDR3 coding sequence is TGTGCCAGCAGCTTAGCCAGGGGTGACCTCTCTGGGGCCAACGTCCTGACTTTC.

The gene calls are TRBV4-2 and TRBJ2-3; TRBD2 is a possible D gene (7 bases). Per the germline V gene, CDR1 is LGHNA and CDR2 is YNFKEQ. The CDR3 is made up of 14 amino acids. The V end was cut by 1 base, the J end by 5 bases, with 10 bases between. CDR3 amino acids: CASSQGGGQDTQYF. In nucleotides, the CDR3 is TGTGCCAGCAGCCAAGGGGGGGGGCAAGATACGCAGTATTTT.

CDR3 sequence: CSVPILLPVDTQYF. Here the CDR3 DNA reads TGCAGCGTTCCAATCCTTCTACCGGTAGATACGCAGTATTTT. The V and J genes are TRBV29-1 and TRBJ2-3; D gene unclear. The CDR3 totals 14 residues. The germline V and J ends were trimmed by 5 bases and 5 bases, with 17 bases remaining between them. Germline loops: CDR1 SQVTM, CDR2 ANQGSEA.

This clonotype was picked up a small number of times. The chain links TRBV29-1 to TRBJ2-7; possibly TRBD1 for D (5 bases). This CDR3 has 13 amino acids. V was cut by 5 bases and J by 0 bases, with 11 bases left in between. Germline V gene lookup returns CDR1 SQVTM and CDR2 ANQGSEA. The CDR3 loop is CSVSQGGSYEQYF. The CDR3 coding sequence is TGCAGCGTTAGTCAGGGCGGCTCCTACGAGCAGTACTTC.

The genes are TRBV10-3 and TRBJ1-2; D not resolved. CDR3 size: 15 residues. Trimming shortened V by 4 bases and J by 6 bases, and 18 bases separated the two germline ends. Germline V gene data show CDR1 as ENHRY and CDR2 as SYGVKD. The CDR3 region has the DNA TGTGCCATCAGTGGGTCGCTAGGAACTTCGCATGGCTACACCTTC. Residues: CAISGSLGTSHGYTF.